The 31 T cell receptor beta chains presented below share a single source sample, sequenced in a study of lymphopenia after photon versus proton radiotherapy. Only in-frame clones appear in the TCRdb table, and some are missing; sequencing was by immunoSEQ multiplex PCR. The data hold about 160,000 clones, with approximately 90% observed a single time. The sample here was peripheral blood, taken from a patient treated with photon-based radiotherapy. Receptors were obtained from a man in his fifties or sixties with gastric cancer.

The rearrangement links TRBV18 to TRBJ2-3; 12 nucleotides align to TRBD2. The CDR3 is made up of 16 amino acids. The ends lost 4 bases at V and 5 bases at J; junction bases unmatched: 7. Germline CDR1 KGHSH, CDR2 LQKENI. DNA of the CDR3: TGTGCCAGCTCACTAAAACTAGCGGGAGGCGTAGATACGCAGTATTTT. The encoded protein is CASSLKLAGGVDTQYF.

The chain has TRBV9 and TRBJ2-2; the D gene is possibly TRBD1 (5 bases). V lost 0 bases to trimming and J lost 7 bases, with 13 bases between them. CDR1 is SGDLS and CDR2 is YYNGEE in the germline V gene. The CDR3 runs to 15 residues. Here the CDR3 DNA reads TGTGCCAGCAGCGTAGTTGGGCAGGGTTACGGGGAGCTGTTTTTT. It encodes CASSVVGQGYGELFF.

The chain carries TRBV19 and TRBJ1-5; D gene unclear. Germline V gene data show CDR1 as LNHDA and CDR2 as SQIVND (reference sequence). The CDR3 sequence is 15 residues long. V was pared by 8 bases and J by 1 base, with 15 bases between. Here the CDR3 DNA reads TGTGCCAGTGTACCCCGAATTGACAGCAATCAGCCCCAGCATTTT. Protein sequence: CASVPRIDSNQPQHF.

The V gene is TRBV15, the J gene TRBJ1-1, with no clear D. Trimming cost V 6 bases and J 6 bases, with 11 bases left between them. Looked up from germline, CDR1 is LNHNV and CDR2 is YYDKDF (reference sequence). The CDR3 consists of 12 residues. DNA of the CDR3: TGTGCCACCAGGACGGGTCGGGCTGAAGCTTTCTTT. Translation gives CATRTGRAEAFF.

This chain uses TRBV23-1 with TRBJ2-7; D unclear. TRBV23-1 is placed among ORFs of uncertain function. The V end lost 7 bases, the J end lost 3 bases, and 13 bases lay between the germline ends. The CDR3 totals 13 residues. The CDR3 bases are TGCGCCAGCACTACAGTGACGAACTACGAGCAGTACTTC. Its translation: CASTTVTNYEQYF.

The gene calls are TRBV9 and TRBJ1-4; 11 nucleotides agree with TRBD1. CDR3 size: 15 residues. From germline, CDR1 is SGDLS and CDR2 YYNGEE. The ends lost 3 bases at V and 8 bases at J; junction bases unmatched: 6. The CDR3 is CASSAGQGAGEKLFF. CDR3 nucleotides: TGTGCCAGCAGCGCCGGACAGGGGGCTGGAGAAAAACTGTTTTTT.

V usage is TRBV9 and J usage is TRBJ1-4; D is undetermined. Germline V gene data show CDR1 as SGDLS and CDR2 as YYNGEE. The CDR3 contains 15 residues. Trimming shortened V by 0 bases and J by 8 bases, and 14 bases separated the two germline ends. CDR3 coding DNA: TGTGCCAGCAGCGTAGCGGGAGGTCACGGGGAAAAACTGTTTTTT. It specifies CASSVAGGHGEKLFF.

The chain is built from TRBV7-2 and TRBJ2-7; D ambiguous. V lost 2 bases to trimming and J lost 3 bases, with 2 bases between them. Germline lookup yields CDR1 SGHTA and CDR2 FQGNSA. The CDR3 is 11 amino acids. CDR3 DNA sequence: TGTGCCAGCAGCTTACTCTACGAGCAGTACTTC. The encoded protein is CASSLLYEQYF.

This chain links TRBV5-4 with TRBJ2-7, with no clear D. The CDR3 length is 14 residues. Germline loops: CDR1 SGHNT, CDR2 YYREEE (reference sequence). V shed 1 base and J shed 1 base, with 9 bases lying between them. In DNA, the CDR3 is TGTGCCAGCAGCTTGAAGGCAGGATCCTACGAGCAGTACTTC. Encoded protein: CASSLKAGSYEQYF.

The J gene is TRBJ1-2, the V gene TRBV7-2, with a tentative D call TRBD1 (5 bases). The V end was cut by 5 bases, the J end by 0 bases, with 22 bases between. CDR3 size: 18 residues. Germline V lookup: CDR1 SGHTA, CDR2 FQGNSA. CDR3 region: CASSLYLGVPKANYGYTF. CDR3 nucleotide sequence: TGTGCCAGCAGCCTGTACCTGGGGGTCCCGAAGGCTAACTATGGCTACACCTTC.

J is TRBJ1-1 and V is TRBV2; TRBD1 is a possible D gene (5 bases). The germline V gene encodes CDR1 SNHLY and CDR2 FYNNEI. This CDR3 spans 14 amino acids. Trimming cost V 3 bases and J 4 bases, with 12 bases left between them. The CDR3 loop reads CASSEGPRSTEAFF. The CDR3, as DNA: TGTGCCAGCAGTGAGGGACCGAGGAGCACTGAAGCTTTCTTT.

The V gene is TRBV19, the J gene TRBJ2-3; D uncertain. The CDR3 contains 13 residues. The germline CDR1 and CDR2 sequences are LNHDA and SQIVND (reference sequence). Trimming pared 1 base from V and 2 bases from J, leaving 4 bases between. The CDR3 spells CASSIGNTDTQYF. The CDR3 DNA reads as TGTGCCAGTAGTATAGGCAACACAGATACGCAGTATTTT.

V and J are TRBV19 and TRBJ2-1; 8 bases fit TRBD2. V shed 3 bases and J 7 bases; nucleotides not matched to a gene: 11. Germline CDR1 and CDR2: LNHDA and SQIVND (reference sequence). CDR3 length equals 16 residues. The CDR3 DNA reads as TGTGCCAGTAGTATGGGCGAGGCGGGAGGCGCGAATGAGCAGTTCTTC. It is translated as CASSMGEAGGANEQFF.

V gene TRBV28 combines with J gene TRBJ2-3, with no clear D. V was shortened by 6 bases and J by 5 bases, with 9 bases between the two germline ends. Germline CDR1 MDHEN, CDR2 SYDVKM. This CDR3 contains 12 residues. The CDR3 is CASSDLRDTQYF. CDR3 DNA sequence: TGTGCCAGCAGCGACCTCCGAGATACGCAGTATTTT.

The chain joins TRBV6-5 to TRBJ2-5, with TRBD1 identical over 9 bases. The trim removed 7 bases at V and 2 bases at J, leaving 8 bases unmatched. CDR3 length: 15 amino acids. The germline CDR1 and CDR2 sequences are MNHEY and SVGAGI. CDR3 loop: CASNNPGTGQETQYF. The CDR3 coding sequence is TGTGCCAGCAACAACCCCGGGACAGGGCAAGAGACCCAGTACTTC.

In DNA form, the CDR3 reads TGCGCCAGCAGCCGACTAGCGGGAGGCGGTAGCTCCTACAATGAGCAGTTCTTC. Translated, it gives CASSRLAGGGSSYNEQFF. The chain carries TRBV5-1 and TRBJ2-1; TRBD2 agrees at 13 bases. V lost 4 bases, J lost 0 bases, and 7 bases stayed unmatched. This CDR3 has 18 amino acids. Germline CDR1 is SGHRS and CDR2 is YFSETQ.

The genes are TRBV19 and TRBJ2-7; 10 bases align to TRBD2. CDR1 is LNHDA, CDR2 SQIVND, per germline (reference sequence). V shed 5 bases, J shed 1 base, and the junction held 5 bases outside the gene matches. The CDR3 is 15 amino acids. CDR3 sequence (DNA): TGTGCCAGTAGTCACGGACTAGCGGAATCCTACGAGCAGTACTTC. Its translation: CASSHGLAESYEQYF.

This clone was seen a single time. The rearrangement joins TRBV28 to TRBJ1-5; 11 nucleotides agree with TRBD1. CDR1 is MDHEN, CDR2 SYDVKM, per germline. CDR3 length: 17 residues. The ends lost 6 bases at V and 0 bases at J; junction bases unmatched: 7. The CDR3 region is CASRGGQGEGSNQPQHF. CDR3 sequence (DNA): TGTGCCAGCAGAGGGGGACAGGGGGAAGGTAGCAATCAGCCCCAGCATTTT.

The DNA for the CDR3 is TGTGCCAGCAGTGTTCAGTTAAGCAATCAGCCCCAGCATTTT. This codes for CASSVQLSNQPQHF. The rearrangement joins TRBV2 to TRBJ1-5; D gene ambiguous. V lost 4 bases and J lost 1, with 8 bases in between. Germline lookup yields CDR1 SNHLY and CDR2 FYNNEI. The CDR3 has 14 residues.

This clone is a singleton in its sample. The DNA of the CDR3 is TGTGCCAGTAGTCCCCGGGGGACTAGCGGCACCTACGAGCAGTACTTC. Encoded protein: CASSPRGTSGTYEQYF. The gene calls are TRBV19 and TRBJ2-7, with 11 bases identical to TRBD2. The CDR3 covers 16 residues. In germline, CDR1 is LNHDA, CDR2 SQIVND (reference sequence). With V trimmed by 5 bases and J by 2 bases, 8 bases remained unmatched.

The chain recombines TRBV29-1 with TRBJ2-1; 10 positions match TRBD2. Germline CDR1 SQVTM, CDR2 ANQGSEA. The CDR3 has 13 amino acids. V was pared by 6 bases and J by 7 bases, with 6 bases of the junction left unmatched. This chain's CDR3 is CSVTSGMGNEQFF. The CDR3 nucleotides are TGCAGCGTCACTAGCGGGATGGGAAATGAGCAGTTCTTC.

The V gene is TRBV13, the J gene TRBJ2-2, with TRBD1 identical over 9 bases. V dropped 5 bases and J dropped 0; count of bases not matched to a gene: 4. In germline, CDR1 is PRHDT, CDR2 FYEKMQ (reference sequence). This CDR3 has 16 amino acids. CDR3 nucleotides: TGTGCCAGCAGCCAATGGGACAGGGCGAACACCGGGGAGCTGTTTTTT. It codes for CASSQWDRANTGELFF. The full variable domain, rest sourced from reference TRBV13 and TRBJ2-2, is AAGVIQSPRHLIKEKRETATLKCYPIPRHDTVYWYQQGPGQDPQFLISFYEKMQSDKGSIPDRFSAQQFSDYHSELNMSSLELGDSALYFCASSQWDRANTGELFFGEGSRLTVL.

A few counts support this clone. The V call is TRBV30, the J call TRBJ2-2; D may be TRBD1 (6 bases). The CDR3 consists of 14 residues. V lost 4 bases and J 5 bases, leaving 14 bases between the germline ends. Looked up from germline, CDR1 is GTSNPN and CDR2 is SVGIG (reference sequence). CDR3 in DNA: TGTGCCTGGAACACCGGGACAATTACCGGGGAGCTGTTTTTT. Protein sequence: CAWNTGTITGELFF.

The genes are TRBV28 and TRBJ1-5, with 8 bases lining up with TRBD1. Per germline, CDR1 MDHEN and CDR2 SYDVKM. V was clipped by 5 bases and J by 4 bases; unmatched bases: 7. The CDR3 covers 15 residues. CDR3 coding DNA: TGTGCCAGCAGTATTGGGACAGGTCTTAATCAGCCCCAGCATTTT. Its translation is CASSIGTGLNQPQHF.

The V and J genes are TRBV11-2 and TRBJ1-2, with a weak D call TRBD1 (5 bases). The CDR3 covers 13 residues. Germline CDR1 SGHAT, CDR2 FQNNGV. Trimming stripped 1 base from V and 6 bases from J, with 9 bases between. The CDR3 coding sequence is TGTGCCAGCAGCTTAGTCCTGGGGGATGGCTACACCTTC. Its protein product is CASSLVLGDGYTF.

CDR3 DNA sequence: TGTGCCAGCAGCTCCGACAGGGGCCGCCAGCCCCAGCATTTT. Its translation: CASSSDRGRQPQHF. This chain links TRBV6-5 with TRBJ1-5; 8 nucleotides align to TRBD1. Per germline, CDR1 MNHEY and CDR2 SVGAGI. J lost 7 bases, V lost 6 bases, and 8 bases had no gene match. The CDR3 spans 14 residues.

CDR3: CSVEGTVRDTEAFF. The CDR3 DNA sequence: TGCAGCGTTGAAGGTACGGTTCGGGACACTGAAGCTTTCTTT. This chain links TRBV29-1 with TRBJ1-1, with unresolved D. V was shortened by 1 base and J by 3 bases, with 12 bases between the two germline ends. The CDR3 length is 14 residues. Looked up from germline, CDR1 is SQVTM and CDR2 is ANQGSEA.

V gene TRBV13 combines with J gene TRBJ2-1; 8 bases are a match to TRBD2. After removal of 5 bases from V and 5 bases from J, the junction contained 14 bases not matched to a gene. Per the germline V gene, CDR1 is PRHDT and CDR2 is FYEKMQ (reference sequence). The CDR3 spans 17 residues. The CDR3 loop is CASSLGSLAGSHNEQFF. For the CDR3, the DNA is TGTGCCAGCAGCCTTGGGAGCCTAGCGGGTTCCCACAATGAGCAGTTCTTC.

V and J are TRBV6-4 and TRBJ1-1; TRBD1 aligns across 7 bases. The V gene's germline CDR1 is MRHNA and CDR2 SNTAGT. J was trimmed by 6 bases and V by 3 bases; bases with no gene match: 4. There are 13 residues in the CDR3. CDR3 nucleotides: TGTGCCAGCAGTGATCTACAGGGGTCTGAAGCTTTCTTT. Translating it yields CASSDLQGSEAFF.

The CDR3 DNA sequence: TGTGCCAGCAGCTTAGATAGGAGCGCAGAGCAGTACTTC. This gives the protein CASSLDRSAEQYF. The chain has TRBV11-2 and TRBJ2-7; D unresolved. With 0 bases removed from V and 7 bases from J, the gap between germline ends came to 10 bases. The CDR3 is made up of 13 amino acids. Germline CDR1 and CDR2: SGHAT and FQNNGV.

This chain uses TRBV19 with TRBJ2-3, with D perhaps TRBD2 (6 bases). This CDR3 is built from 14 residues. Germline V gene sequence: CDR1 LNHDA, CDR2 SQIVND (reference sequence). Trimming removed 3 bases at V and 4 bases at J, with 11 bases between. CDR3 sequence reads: CASSMTSGPDTQYF. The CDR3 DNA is TGTGCCAGTAGTATGACGAGCGGGCCAGATACGCAGTATTTT.